A single sample is the source of the 29 T cell receptor beta chains below, sequenced in a study of blood T cells in healthy people across ages. Through a sample-barcoded 5' primer and a J-beta primer mix, a second PCR was run for roughly 6 to 12 cycles. TCRdb reanalysed the 5' RACE reads using MiXCR and keeps one entry per CDR3 protein. The data hold 650,000 to 700,000 distinct CDR3 sequences, with around 52% observed a single time. Sequencing input: blood. These receptors were taken from a woman over 75 in good health.

This clonotype occurred a few times. The gene calls are TRBV28 and TRBJ2-2; D may correspond to TRBD1 or TRBD2 (5 bases each). In germline, CDR1 is MDHEN, CDR2 SYDVKM. The CDR3 covers 16 residues. Trimming removed 5 bases from V and 7 bases from J, with 20 bases in between. CDR3 sequence: CASSHPRWGTVGELFF. The DNA of the CDR3 is TGTGCCAGCAGTCACCCACGTTGGGGGACCGTCGGGGAGCTGTTTTTT.

This clonotype was recorded at least ten times. The rearrangement links TRBV28 to TRBJ1-6; TRBD1 matches 7 bases. In germline, CDR1 is MDHEN, CDR2 SYDVKM. Trimming cost V 3 bases and J 4 bases; bases outside gene matches: 3. The CDR3 sequence is 15 residues long. The CDR3 sequence: CASSFRTGYNSPLHF. CDR3 DNA sequence: TGTGCCAGCAGTTTCAGGACAGGTTATAATTCACCCCTCCACTTT.

This clonotype was picked up many times. The chain links TRBV7-9 to TRBJ2-3; D remains ambiguous. The V end lost 4 bases, the J end lost 7 bases, and 12 bases lay between the germline ends. This CDR3 has 13 amino acids. Germline V gene lookup returns CDR1 SEHNR and CDR2 FQNEAQ (reference sequence). In nucleotides, the CDR3 is TGTGCCAGCAGCTCCGTAGTACCCTATACGCAGTATTTT. Protein: CASSSVVPYTQYF.

This clonotype was seen only a few times. The V gene is TRBV2, the J gene TRBJ2-7; 9 nucleotides align to TRBD1. The CDR3 runs to 12 residues. The trim removed 5 bases at V and 7 bases at J, leaving 3 bases unmatched. Germline V CDR1 and CDR2: SNHLY, FYNNEI. Written as DNA, the CDR3 is TGTGCCAGCAGTTTACAGGGGGCTGAGCAGTACTTC. Translation gives CASSLQGAEQYF.

With regard to this clonotype: The germline gene is not matched at one end of the junction; a read error may be the cause. The V and J genes are TRBV7-2 and TRBJ1-1; D is perhaps TRBD1 (5 bases). The CDR3 is 15 amino acids. Germline V gives CDR1 SGHTA, CDR2 FQGNSA. CDR3 residues: CASSLEGPRNAEAFF. Here the CDR3 DNA reads TGTGCCAGCAGCTTAGAGGGGCCTAGGAACGCTGAAGCTTTCTTT.

This clonotype has just a few counts. This sequence joins TRBV11-2 and TRBJ2-5, with D perhaps matching TRBD2 (5 bases). The CDR3 consists of 13 residues. V lost 5 bases to trimming and J lost 7 bases, with 14 bases between them. CDR1 is SGHAT and CDR2 is FQNNGV in the germline V gene. CDR3 sequence: CASSPDTRRTQYF. CDR3 nucleotide sequence: TGTGCCAGCAGCCCCGACACTAGGAGGACCCAGTACTTC.

This chain uses TRBV2 with TRBJ2-5; 7 nucleotides match TRBD1. Germline V gene sequence: CDR1 SNHLY, CDR2 FYNNEI. The junction had 18 bases not matched to a gene; V was cut back by 6 bases and J by 11 bases. CDR3 length: 15 residues. CDR3 bases: TGTGCCAGCAGCGAAATCCGACAGGGTCGAAATGAGCAGTACTTC. Encoded protein: CASSEIRQGRNEQYF.

The rearrangement uses TRBV15 and TRBJ1-4; 10 bases agree with TRBD1. V gave up 11 bases and J gave up 8 bases; unmatched junction bases: 11. Germline assignment: CDR1 LNHNV and CDR2 YYDKDF (reference sequence). CDR3 length equals 14 residues. CDR3 sequence reads: CAAKTGGAGEKLFF. CDR3 bases: TGTGCCGCGAAGACAGGGGGCGCAGGGGAAAAACTGTTTTTT.

This CDR3 reads CASTVAGELEQYF. The CDR3 coding sequence is TGTGCCAGCACGGTAGCGGGAGAACTTGAGCAGTACTTC. This chain connects TRBV6-6 to TRBJ2-7, with 9 bases aligning to TRBD2. Unmatched junction bases numbered 8, after V lost 7 bases and J lost 7 bases. Germline-derived CDR1 and CDR2 are MNHNY and SVGAGI (reference sequence). There are 13 residues in the CDR3.

This clonotype has ten or more counts. The chain couples TRBV27 to TRBJ2-3; the match to TRBD2 covers 13 bases. Germline CDR1 MNHEY, CDR2 SMNVEV (reference sequence). V lost 3 bases, J lost 3 bases, and 18 bases stayed unmatched. The CDR3 is 21 residues long. CDR3 sequence (DNA): TGTGCCAGCAGTTTCTCACCCCGGACTAGCGGGAGTCTCGGCGGGACAGATACGCAGTATTTT. Translating gives CASSFSPRTSGSLGGTDTQYF.

The chain combines TRBV29-1 with TRBJ2-7; D may be TRBD2 (6 bases). With 1 base removed from V and 0 bases from J, the gap between germline ends came to 13 bases. The V gene's germline CDR1 is SQVTM and CDR2 ANQGSEA. The CDR3 loop spans 15 amino acids. The DNA of the CDR3 is TGCAGCGTTGAAGGGAGGGGTAGGAGCTCCTACGAGCAGTACTTC. This sequence encodes CSVEGRGRSSYEQYF.

The DNA for the CDR3 is TGCGCCAGCAGCCTCGAACTAGCGGGAGTGGCAAATGAGCAGTTCTTC. This gives the protein CASSLELAGVANEQFF. The genes are TRBV4-3 and TRBJ2-1, with 11 bases matching TRBD2. Germline CDR1 is LGHNA and CDR2 is YSLEER. The CDR3 is 16 amino acids. Trimming cost V 4 bases and J 7 bases; bases outside gene matches: 9.

This clonotype has more than one count but fewer than ten. A much larger clone sits a single nucleotide away, making a read error possible. The chain combines TRBV12-3 or TRBV12-4 with TRBJ2-5; D possibly corresponds to TRBD2 (6 bases). V lost 5 bases and J 3 bases, leaving 16 bases between the germline ends. The CDR3 contains 15 residues. CDR3 residues: CASSERRAGEETQYF. The CDR3 DNA follows: TGTGCCAGCAGTGAAAGACGAGCGGGCGAAGAGACCCAGTACTTC.

This sequence joins TRBV9 and TRBJ2-1; 14 nucleotides align to TRBD2. The ends lost 6 bases at V and 1 base at J; junction bases unmatched: 12. CDR1 SGDLS and CDR2 YYNGEE come from the germline V gene. CDR3 length: 19 amino acids. CDR3: CASTQGRGLAGDSYNEQFF. The CDR3 region has the DNA TGTGCCAGCACCCAAGGTAGGGGACTAGCGGGGGATTCCTACAATGAGCAGTTCTTC.

The CDR3 protein is CASSQVGGYPGYTF. The DNA for the CDR3 is TGTGCCAGCAGCCAAGTCGGGGGCTACCCTGGCTACACCTTC. V is TRBV3-1 and J is TRBJ1-2; D possibly corresponds to TRBD1 (6 bases). Germline V gene lookup returns CDR1 LGHDT and CDR2 YNNKEL (reference sequence). The CDR3 spans 14 residues. V lost 1 base and J lost 7, with 13 bases in between.

DNA of the CDR3: TGCGCCAGCAGCTTGTCGGGGTACTCCTACAATGAGCAGTTCTTC. Protein sequence: CASSLSGYSYNEQFF. The V call is TRBV5-1, the J call TRBJ2-1; possible D gene TRBD2, 5 bases. CDR3 size: 15 residues. Trimming removed 1 base at V and 0 bases at J, with 8 bases between. Germline V lookup: CDR1 SGHRS, CDR2 YFSETQ.

In this sample, this clonotype turned up a few times. A clone one base away is much larger, so this may be a read error. For the CDR3, the DNA is TGTGCCAGCAGCTTGTGGGGGAGAACGAATGAGCAGTACTTC. Its protein product is CASSLWGRTNEQYF. The rearrangement joins TRBV11-1 to TRBJ2-5; possibly TRBD1 or TRBD2 for D (5 bases each). V dropped 3 bases and J dropped 11 bases, with 19 bases sitting between them. From germline, CDR1 is SGHAT and CDR2 FQDESV (reference sequence). The CDR3 loop spans 14 amino acids. Full variable domain (remainder filled in from reference TRBV11-1 and TRBJ2-5): EAEVAQSPRYKITEKSQAVAFWCDPISGHATLYWYRQILGQGPELLVQFQDESVVDDSQLPKDRFSAERLKGVDSTLKIQPAELGDSAMYLCASSLWGRTNEQYFGPGTRLLVL.

Concerning this clonotype: With a much larger clone just one base away, this may be a read error. This rearrangement joins TRBV2 to TRBJ2-6; D is perhaps TRBD1 (5 bases). The length of the CDR3 is 15 residues. The germline gives CDR1 SNHLY, CDR2 FYNNEI. This chain's CDR3 is CASSDGSSGASVLTF. CDR3 bases: TGTGCCAGCAGTGATGGGTCCTCTGGGGCCAGCGTCCTGACTTTC. Full variable domain (outside the CDR3, taken from reference TRBV2 and TRBJ2-6): EPEVTQTPSHQVTQMGQEVILRCVPISNHLYFYWYRQILGQKVEFLVSFYNNEISEKSEIFDDQFSVERPDGSNFTLKIRSTKLEDSAMYFCASSDGSSGASVLTFGAGSRLTVL.

The chain has TRBV4-2 and TRBJ2-7; D possibly corresponds to TRBD2 (7 bases). This CDR3 contains 15 residues. The germline CDR1 and CDR2 sequences are LGHNA and YNFKEQ. Trimming took off 1 base at V and 7 bases at J, with 17 bases between the two ends. The CDR3 here is CASSQAWGGPNEQYF. The CDR3 nucleotides are TGTGCCAGCAGCCAAGCCTGGGGGGGCCCCAATGAGCAGTACTTC.

Notes on this clonotype: Compared with germline, one end of the junction differs, possibly owing to a read error. V is TRBV28 and J is TRBJ1-5, with D unresolved. This CDR3 has 14 amino acids. CDR1 is MDHEN and CDR2 is SYDVKM in the germline V gene. CDR3 DNA: TGTGCCAACAGTCGGGAGGTGGGCAATCAGCCCCAGCATTTT. Protein: CANSREVGNQPQHF.

The chain recombines TRBV20-1 with TRBJ1-2; D is possibly TRBD1 (6 bases). Looked up from germline, CDR1 is DFQATT and CDR2 is SNEGSKA (reference sequence). V lost 3 bases and J 12 bases, leaving 14 bases between the germline ends. The CDR3 extends over 11 amino acids. CDR3 in DNA: TGCAGTGCTAGCAGTCGGGGACAAAACACCTTC. It is translated as CSASSRGQNTF.

The V call is TRBV12-3 or TRBV12-4, the J call TRBJ2-5, with a tentative D call TRBD2 (6 bases). The end of the DNA aligns better with TRBJ2-7, so the J call may be wrong. The CDR3 length is 14 residues. The chain's CDR3 is CARPPRDWYYEQYF. DNA of the CDR3: TGTGCCAGACCCCCCCGGGACTGGTACTACGAGCAGTACTTC.

This clonotype was detected ten times or more. The chain has TRBV24-1 and TRBJ2-5; the D call may be TRBD1 or TRBD2 (5 bases each). Germline V gene lookup returns CDR1 KGHDR and CDR2 SFDVKD. The CDR3 runs to 15 residues. Trimming took 5 bases from V and 5 from J, leaving 17 bases between them. CDR3 protein: CATSVRDLGWETQYF. DNA of the CDR3: TGTGCCACCAGTGTCCGGGACCTTGGTTGGGAGACCCAGTACTTC.

This clonotype was seen a few times. V usage is TRBV2 and J usage is TRBJ2-7; D is perhaps TRBD2 (7 bases). Germline V lookup: CDR1 SNHLY, CDR2 FYNNEI. Trimming shortened V by 6 bases and J by 10 bases, and 13 bases separated the two germline ends. The CDR3 consists of 11 residues. This chain's CDR3 is CASRTGGAQYF. DNA of the CDR3: TGTGCCAGCAGAACGGGGGGCGCACAGTACTTC.

The V and J genes are TRBV6-1 and TRBJ2-1; D is undetermined. With 8 bases removed from V and 7 bases from J, the gap between germline ends came to 12 bases. Germline V gene data show CDR1 as MNHNS and CDR2 as SASEGT. This CDR3 has 12 amino acids. The CDR3 protein is CASGVGWNEQFF. The CDR3 DNA reads as TGTGCCAGCGGAGTGGGATGGAATGAGCAGTTCTTC.

This clonotype was counted at least ten times. V is TRBV20-1 and J is TRBJ2-7; 7 bases line up with TRBD2. The length of the CDR3 is 14 residues. Losses at the gene ends were 5 bases for V and 0 bases for J; bases not matched to a gene: 7. Germline-derived CDR1 and CDR2 are DFQATT and SNEGSKA (reference sequence). The CDR3: CSAAYGGSSYEQYF. CDR3 coding DNA: TGCAGTGCTGCCTACGGCGGGAGCTCCTACGAGCAGTACTTC.

Only a few counts were recorded for this clonotype. CDR3 in amino acids: CASSYGGEETQYF. The CDR3 DNA follows: TGTGCCAGCAGTTACGGGGGGGAAGAGACCCAGTACTTC. The chain combines TRBV6-5 with TRBJ2-5, with 7 bases fitting TRBD2. CDR3 length: 13 amino acids. The ends lost 2 bases at V and 3 bases at J; junction bases unmatched: 0. The germline gives CDR1 MNHEY, CDR2 SVGAGI.

This clonotype appeared many times. The V gene is TRBV10-1, the J gene TRBJ2-5, with D possibly called TRBD1 or TRBD2 (6 bases each). The length of the CDR3 is 16 residues. V lost 3 bases to trimming and J lost 0 bases, with 14 bases between them. Germline V gene data show CDR1 as WNHNN and CDR2 as SYGVQD (reference sequence). The CDR3 loop is CASSEGGRKYQETQYF. CDR3 sequence (DNA): TGCGCCAGCAGTGAAGGGGGGCGAAAGTACCAAGAGACCCAGTACTTC.

The CDR3 coding sequence is TGTGCCAGTAGTATACAGAAGAGTGAGCAGTACTTC. Its translation: CASSIQKSEQYF. The chain combines TRBV19 with TRBJ2-5; D is uncertain. Between the trimmed V and J ends, which lost 2 bases and 11 bases, there was a span of 12 bases. This CDR3 contains 12 residues. CDR1 is LNHDA, CDR2 SQIVND, per germline (reference sequence). The full variable domain, completed using reference TRBV19 and TRBJ2-5, is DGGITQSPKYLFRKEGQNVTLSCEQNLNHDAMYWYRQDPGQGLRLIYYSQIVNDFQKGDIAEGYSVSREKKESFPLTVTSAQKNPTAFYLCASSIQKSEQYFGPGTRLLVL.